These T cell receptor beta chains were read from a single sample in a study of spatial heterogeneity in lung cancer. MiXCR was run by TCRdb on the 5' RACE reads, yielding one entry per CDR3 protein. Among about 29,000 distinct CDR3 sequences listed, approximately 8.1% were seen once. The source was PBMCs, collected at surgery. These receptors came from a female donor with early-stage non-small cell lung cancer. The CDR3 runs from the conserved cysteine through the conserved F or W. Each record gives: J gene, D gene, V gene, clone size, CDR3 DNA, CDR3 protein. The D gene is left open where the match is weak. Clone size is given for some rows only: seen once, a few or many times, or a class if the clone is expanded.

j_gene: TRBJ2-4
d_gene: NA
v_gene: TRBV4-1
abundance: few
CDR3nt: TGCGCCAGCAGCCAAGCCCGGGGTAGTGGAAACATTCAGTACTTC
CDR3aa: CASSQARGSGNIQYF

j_gene: TRBJ2-5
d_gene: TRBD2
v_gene: TRBV7-2
abundance: many
CDR3nt: TGTGCCAGCAGCTCGGGACTAGCGGGCCCTGAGACCCAGTACTTC
CDR3aa: CASSSGLAGPETQYF

j_gene: TRBJ2-7
d_gene: NA
v_gene: TRBV7-9
abundance: few
CDR3nt: TGTGCCAGCAACTCCTTGTCCGGCTCCTACGAGCAGTACTTC
CDR3aa: CASNSLSGSYEQYF

j_gene: TRBJ2-3
d_gene: NA
v_gene: TRBV4-3
abundance: many
CDR3nt: TGCGCCAGCAGCCCGTTCGAGGGGGGCTACACAGATACGCAGTATTTT
CDR3aa: CASSPFEGGYTDTQYF

j_gene: TRBJ2-1
d_gene: NA
v_gene: TRBV11-2
abundance: many
CDR3nt: TGTGCCAGCAGCACGCGATCCAACTTATTCTTC
CDR3aa: CASSTRSNLFF

j_gene: TRBJ2-1
d_gene: TRBD2
v_gene: TRBV7-3
abundance: medium-sized
CDR3nt: TGTGCCAGCAGCGTTGGACTAGCGGGAGACAATGAGCAGTTCTTC
CDR3aa: CASSVGLAGDNEQFF

j_gene: TRBJ2-3
d_gene: NA
v_gene: TRBV5-1
abundance: NA
CDR3nt: TGCGCCAGCAGCTTGGATGGGACGGGTGATACGCAGTATTTT
CDR3aa: CASSLDGTGDTQYF

j_gene: TRBJ2-2
d_gene: TRBD1
v_gene: TRBV5-5
abundance: few
CDR3nt: TGTGCCAGCAGCTTCGACAGGGGGATGCGCACCGGGGAGCTGTTTTTT
CDR3aa: CASSFDRGMRTGELFF

j_gene: TRBJ2-1
d_gene: NA
v_gene: TRBV2
abundance: NA
CDR3nt: TGTGCCAGCAGTGATCCCATACAGTTCTTC
CDR3aa: CASSDPIQFF

j_gene: TRBJ1-5
d_gene: TRBD1
v_gene: TRBV18
abundance: many
CDR3nt: TGTGCCAGCTCACCGTGGACAGGCGATAATCAGCCCCAGCATTTT
CDR3aa: CASSPWTGDNQPQHF

j_gene: TRBJ2-5
d_gene: NA
v_gene: TRBV7-9
abundance: many
CDR3nt: TGTGCCAGCAGCTTAGGTGTAGGGGCTTCGGAGACCCAGTACTTC
CDR3aa: CASSLGVGASETQYF

j_gene: TRBJ2-3
d_gene: TRBD2
v_gene: TRBV30
abundance: NA
CDR3nt: TGTGCCTGCAGCAGACTAGCGGGAGTGGGCACAGATACGCAGTATTTT
CDR3aa: CACSRLAGVGTDTQYF

j_gene: TRBJ1-5
d_gene: TRBD1
v_gene: TRBV10-3
abundance: few
CDR3nt: TGTGCCATCAGGAGTGAGGGACAGTTAAATCAGCCCCAGCATTTT
CDR3aa: CAIRSEGQLNQPQHF

j_gene: TRBJ2-6
d_gene: NA
v_gene: TRBV6-6
abundance: few
CDR3nt: TGTGCCAGCAGTTTAACAGGTTCTGGGGCCAACGTCCTGACTTTC
CDR3aa: CASSLTGSGANVLTF

j_gene: TRBJ2-5
d_gene: NA
v_gene: TRBV9
abundance: NA
CDR3nt: TGTGCCAGCAGCGTGAACCCAGGGGAGACCCAGTACTTC
CDR3aa: CASSVNPGETQYF

j_gene: TRBJ2-1
d_gene: NA
v_gene: TRBV27
abundance: few
CDR3nt: TGTGCCAGCAGTAAAACAATTAGCTCCTACAATGAGCAGTTCTTC
CDR3aa: CASSKTISSYNEQFF

j_gene: TRBJ2-3
d_gene: NA
v_gene: TRBV20-1
abundance: few
CDR3nt: TGCAGTGCTAGAATACGGCGGAGGTCAGATACGCAGTATTTT
CDR3aa: CSARIRRRSDTQYF

j_gene: TRBJ1-1
d_gene: NA
v_gene: TRBV23-1
abundance: many
CDR3nt: TGCGCCAGCAGTCAGAAACCTCGGCCGCCAGGACCCTCTGAGAACACTGAAGCTTTCTTT
CDR3aa: CASSQKPRPPGPSENTEAFF

j_gene: TRBJ1-1
d_gene: TRBD1
v_gene: TRBV30
abundance: many
CDR3nt: TGTGCCTCCCGCACAGGGGGGCTGAACACTGAAGCTTTCTTT
CDR3aa: CASRTGGLNTEAFF

j_gene: TRBJ2-5
d_gene: TRBD2
v_gene: TRBV7-8
abundance: NA
CDR3nt: TGTGCCAGCAGCTTAGCCCTAGCGGGACAAGAGACCCAGTACTTC
CDR3aa: CASSLALAGQETQYF

j_gene: TRBJ2-3
d_gene: TRBD2
v_gene: TRBV6-5
abundance: NA
CDR3nt: TGTGCCAGCAGTTACGAGCGGGGGGCGGTCAATACGCAGTATTTT
CDR3aa: CASSYERGAVNTQYF

j_gene: TRBJ2-2
d_gene: NA
v_gene: TRBV20-1
abundance: NA
CDR3nt: TGCAGTGCTAGTAGGCCAACCCAGGGCGGGGAGCTGTTTTTT
CDR3aa: CSASRPTQGGELFF

j_gene: TRBJ2-3
d_gene: TRBD2
v_gene: TRBV10-3
abundance: NA
CDR3nt: TGTGCCATCGCGGGTAGCGGGATTAGCACAGATACGCAGTATTTT
CDR3aa: CAIAGSGISTDTQYF

j_gene: TRBJ2-2
d_gene: NA
v_gene: TRBV7-2
abundance: NA
CDR3nt: TGTGCCAGCAGGCTTCAGGGGGCGGGAGGGCCCGGCGGGGAGCTGTTTTTT
CDR3aa: CASRLQGAGGPGGELFF

j_gene: TRBJ2-2
d_gene: NA
v_gene: TRBV5-1
abundance: few
CDR3nt: TGCGCCAGCAGCTTTACAGAGAGAGGGGTTCCCGGGGAGCTGTTTTTT
CDR3aa: CASSFTERGVPGELFF

j_gene: TRBJ2-1
d_gene: NA
v_gene: TRBV10-3
abundance: many
CDR3nt: TGTGCCATCAGTGATGGCCTAGTATTAAATGAGCAGTTCTTC
CDR3aa: CAISDGLVLNEQFF